This TCR beta chain was sequenced during a study of blood T cells in healthy people across ages. General observations from the study: Comparison with aged donors showed that long-lived donors had more naive CD4+ cells and higher diversity.

For the second PCR, which ran for about 7 to 11 cycles, a sample-barcoded 5' primer and a J-beta primer mix were used. TCRdb re-analysed the 5' RACE reads in MiXCR, keeping a single row per CDR3 protein. The profile covers more than 1.4 million distinct CDR3 sequences, with roughly 45% appearing a single time and 7.9% taken by the ten largest. In its sample, this clonotype was seen a few times. Its cognate antigen is unknown. This CDR3 has 15 residues. Unmatched junction bases numbered 5, after V lost 5 bases and J lost 1 base. The chain joins TRBV12-3 or TRBV12-4 to TRBJ2-7; TRBD2 matches at 10 bases. This sequence was found in a woman younger than 35 in good health. Sequencing used blood. The CDR3 is CASSAEREGSYEQYF. The CDR3 bases are TGTGCCAGCAGTGCGGAGCGGGAGGGTTCCTACGAGCAGTACTTC.